This TCR beta chain originates from a study of shared clonotypes between healthy human individuals. Study-level background: Researchers assigned three CD4 naive, three CD4 memory, two CD8 naive and one CD8 memory plate to each donor.

The germline V gene encodes CDR1 SGHRS and CDR2 YFSETQ. The CDR3 is made up of 13 amino acids. Trimming pared 2 bases from V and 2 bases from J, leaving 8 bases between. Assay runs were performed at deep level. When replicate PCRs were run on sorted subsets, they used 200 ng DNA, 30,000 to 35,000 T cell genomes. Assay used: immunoSEQ multiplex PCR; TCRdb lists only in-frame clones, some missing. The table records about 800,000 clones, 90% to 98% of them present only once. The naive CD8 population came from CD45RO-negative cells selected for CCR7, without terminally differentiated effector memory CD45RA+ cells. Study-wide results and limits: Memory subsets generally showed lower estimated richness than naive subsets.

In the case of this clone: Antigen specificity is unknown. Other DNA sequences from this sample encode an identical CDR3 as well.

The chain combines TRBV5-1 with TRBJ2-7; D unclear. This receptor was identified in a man aged 25 to 45 in good health. Sequenced material: naive CD8+ T cells sorted from blood. CDR3 bases: TGCGCCAGCAGCTTAGGTGGAACCTACGAGCAGTACTTC. Protein product: CASSLGGTYEQYF. Using reference TRBV5-1 and TRBJ2-7 for the parts outside the CDR3, the full variable domain is KAGVTQTPRYLIKTRGQQVTLSCSPISGHRSVSWYQQTPGQGLQFLFEYFSETQRNKGNFPGRFSGRQFSNSRSEMNVSTLELGDSALYLCASSLGGTYEQYFGPGTRLTVT.